This TCR beta chain derives from a study of response to subunit inactivated influenza vaccine. Germline lookup yields CDR1 LNHDA and CDR2 SQIVND (reference sequence). V shed 3 bases and J 3 bases; nucleotides not matched to a gene: 6. The CDR3 covers 15 residues. This clonotype showed up just a few times. In TCRdb, the RT-PCR reads were re-called with MiXCR into one record per CDR3 protein. Counted here are around 650,000 distinct CDR3 sequences, approximately 14% occurring once; the ten biggest clones make up around a tenth. Here the sequenced sample was PBMCs from blood, taken roughly 12 days after vaccination. The chain joins TRBV19 to TRBJ2-3; the match to TRBD1 covers 7 bases. The TCR sequence derives from a man in his fifties who received an inactivated influenza vaccine. The CDR3: CASSIHRGWTDTQYF. The DNA for the CDR3 is TGTGCCAGTAGTATTCACAGGGGTTGGACAGATACGCAGTATTTT.